The 5 T cell receptor beta chains in this list originate from one sample, sequenced in a study of blood T cell repertoires in COVID-19. This table comes from immunoSEQ multiplex PCR, and its TCRdb copy is limited to in-frame clones, with some not included. This table holds about 240,000 clones, approximately 85% found once. Sequencing was done on a sample of peripheral blood. The receptors were sampled from an elderly man with acute or convalescent COVID-19.

V gene TRBV19 combines with J gene TRBJ1-2; no definite D call. CDR1 LNHDA and CDR2 SQIVND come from the germline V gene (reference sequence). Trimming pared 3 bases from V and 4 bases from J, leaving 12 bases between. The CDR3 has 14 amino acids. The CDR3 spells CASSIVAVTYGYTF. The CDR3 DNA reads TGTGCCAGTAGTATCGTCGCGGTCACCTATGGCTACACCTTC. Filled out from reference TRBV19 and TRBJ1-2, the complete variable domain reads DGGITQSPKYLFRKEGQNVTLSCEQNLNHDAMYWYRQDPGQGLRLIYYSQIVNDFQKGDIAEGYSVSREKKESFPLTVTSAQKNPTAFYLCASSIVAVTYGYTFGSGTRLTVV.

The rearrangement uses TRBV6-5 and TRBJ2-7; 8 bases match TRBD1. V was pared by 9 bases and J by 1 base, with 8 bases of the junction left unmatched. Germline assignment: CDR1 MNHEY and CDR2 SVGAGI. The CDR3 is 14 amino acids. CDR3 protein: CASIDRGVSYEQYF. The CDR3, as DNA: TGTGCCAGTATCGACAGGGGAGTTTCCTACGAGCAGTACTTC.

This rearrangement joins TRBV28 to TRBJ2-7, with D tentatively TRBD1 (5 bases). The V end was cut by 6 bases, the J end by 2 bases, with 17 bases between. The CDR3 runs 15 residues. Germline CDR1 is MDHEN and CDR2 is SYDVKM. CDR3 nucleotide sequence: TGTGCCAGCAGCACCCGACAGACTGGCCCCTACGAGCAGTACTTC. This sequence encodes CASSTRQTGPYEQYF. Using reference TRBV28 and TRBJ2-7 for the parts outside the CDR3, the full variable domain is DVKVTQSSRYLVKRTGEKVFLECVQDMDHENMFWYRQDPGLGLRLIYFSYDVKMKEKGDIPEGYSVSREKKERFSLILESASTNQTSMYLCASSTRQTGPYEQYFGPGTRLTVT.

The chain joins TRBV5-1 to TRBJ1-6; D remains ambiguous. V was trimmed by 4 bases and J by 9 bases, leaving 11 bases between them. This CDR3 is built from 13 residues. Germline V gene lookup returns CDR1 SGHRS and CDR2 YFSETQ. As DNA, the CDR3 is TGCGCCAGCAGCATGAACTCTTTTTCACCCCTCCACTTT. Its translation is CASSMNSFSPLHF. Using reference TRBV5-1 and TRBJ1-6 for the parts outside the CDR3, the full variable domain is KAGVTQTPRYLIKTRGQQVTLSCSPISGHRSVSWYQQTPGQGLQFLFEYFSETQRNKGNFPGRFSGRQFSNSRSEMNVSTLELGDSALYLCASSMNSFSPLHFGNGTRLTVT.

The chain recombines TRBV3-1 (or the pseudogene TRBV3-2) with TRBJ1-5; D not certain. V lost 1 base to trimming and J lost 5 bases, with 15 bases between them. Germline V gives CDR1 LGHDT, CDR2 YNNKEL (reference sequence). There are 16 residues in the CDR3. CDR3 sequence reads: CASSQARVNGDQPQHF. For the CDR3, the DNA is TGTGCCAGCAGCCAAGCGAGGGTAAACGGAGATCAGCCCCAGCATTTT.